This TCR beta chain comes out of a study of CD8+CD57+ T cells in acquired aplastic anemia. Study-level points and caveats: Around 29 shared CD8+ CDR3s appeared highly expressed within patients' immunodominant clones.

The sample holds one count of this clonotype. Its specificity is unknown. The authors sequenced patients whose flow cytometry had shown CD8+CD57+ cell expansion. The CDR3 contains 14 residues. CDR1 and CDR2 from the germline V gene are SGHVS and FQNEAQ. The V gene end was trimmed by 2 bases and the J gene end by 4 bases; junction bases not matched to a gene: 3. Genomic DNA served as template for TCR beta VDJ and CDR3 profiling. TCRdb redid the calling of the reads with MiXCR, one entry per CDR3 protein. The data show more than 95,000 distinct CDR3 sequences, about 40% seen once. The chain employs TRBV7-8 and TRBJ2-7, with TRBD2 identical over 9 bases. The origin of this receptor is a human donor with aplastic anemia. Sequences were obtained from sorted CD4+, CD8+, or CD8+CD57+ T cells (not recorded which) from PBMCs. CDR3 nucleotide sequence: TGTGCCAGCAGCTTACGGCGGGAGGGATACGAGCAGTACTTC. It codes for CASSLRREGYEQYF. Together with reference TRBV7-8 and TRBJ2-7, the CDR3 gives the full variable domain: GAGVSQSPRYKVAKRGQDVALRCDPISGHVSLFWYQQALGQGPEFLTYFQNEAQLDKSGLPSDRFFAERPEGSVSTLKIQRTQQEDSAVYLCASSLRREGYEQYFGPGTRLTVT.